This T cell receptor (beta chain) was found in a study of pediatric ulcerative colitis (dated by TCRdb to the late 2010s). General notes on the study: Pancolitis was present in seven ulcerative colitis patients and left-sided colitis in two, and histology consistent with ulcerative colitis was found in all of these patients. From roughly 9 newly diagnosed, treatment-naive pediatric ulcerative colitis patients and a few non-IBD control children, paired blood and rectal samples were collected. By Pediatric Ulcerative Colitis Activity Index, two patients had mild disease, several had moderate disease and three had acute severe colitis.

During colonoscopy, one to two pinch biopsies were obtained from the rectum for research purposes. Before the diagnostic colonoscopy, none of the ulcerative colitis patients had been given any immunosuppressive medication. Before DNA was isolated, the rectal biopsies underwent proteinase K digestion. The Wizard kit (Promega) was used to extract genomic DNA from the blood and intestinal samples. Points on this clone: It lacks a known antigen. Base qualities are not at hand, and no much larger clone is one base apart.

The trim is 0 bases for V and 3 bases for J, with a gap of 9 bases between the germline ends. CDR1 is given as SGHRS and CDR2 as YFSETQ, both from the germline V gene. Inclusive of the bounding cysteine and phenylalanine, the CDR3 is 14 residues long. Just the 42-base CDR3 DNA is kept, in frame starting at base 1. What the research found in general, with its limitations: Controls, mild-moderate and acute severe colitis patients were separated by rectal repertoire features, and reduced rectal diversity due to clonal expansions was observed in acute severe colitis. Because repertoires were derived from total lymphocyte DNA, patterns in rare subsets such as regulatory T cells may not have been reflected. Two rectal CDR3 clonotypes were present in all ulcerative colitis patients and in none of the controls. For technical reasons, the blood samples of a couple of patients yielded substantially fewer templates, so those samples were excluded from the blood-rectal overlap analysis. The healthy control group was small, consisting of only four individuals. Autologous blood-rectal clonal overlap was significantly higher in ulcerative colitis patients than in controls, suggesting increased T cell trafficking to inflamed tissue. T cells from blood may have been included in the rectal pinch biopsies, particularly in patients with overt colitis.

Using the immunoSEQ TRB Survey service, rearranged CDR3 beta regions were amplified from genomic DNA with multiplex V and J primers. To keep sequencing depth equal across samples, survey-level depth of up to 500,000 reads per sample was applied. The libraries were purified, combined into pools and sequenced with Illumina technology. In the authors' own workflow: immunoSEQ online tools were used for productive clonality, sample overlap, pairwise scatters, CDR3 beta length, V/D/J gene usage and productiveness. Calculated diversity was defined as the number of unique rearrangements divided by total templates times 100, and Shannon and Simpson indices were additionally computed. For principal component analysis, Z-score normalized data were analyzed with the R prcomp function and the ggbiplot package. Morisita's index was used to measure clonal overlap between blood and rectum within each subject. TCRdb limited this immuneACCESS table to in-frame rearrangements with V and J called. A share of clones is missing; checked studies link under half to unresolved V genes, and the rest is unexplained. V and J calls and clone size are those listed in that table; D and trimming were worked out from the DNA. This sample gives 40,000 to 55,000 clones in total; around 81% of them show up just once. Over 3% of the sample goes to the ten largest clones.

The chain is assembled from TRBV5-1 and TRBJ1-2; the D region possibly corresponds to TRBD1 (5 bases align). The sample was gut tissue. The sequence was collected from a girl aged 10 to 17 with moderate ulcerative colitis. CDR3 protein: CASSLASQDYGYTF. In nucleotides, the sequence is TGCGCCAGCAGCTTGGCCTCACAGGACTATGGCTACACCTTC.